This T cell receptor (beta chain) was identified in a study of regulatory T cells in long-lasting Graves disease. Points on this clonotype: The antigen is undetermined.

Findings and limits, study-wide: Samples came from peripheral blood alone, without thyroid tissue. Among samples with persistent disease, TRBV28, TRBJ1-2 and TRBJ2-5 were favored. Persistent Graves' patients had lower TCR diversity than newly diagnosed ones.

According to the study, TCR beta libraries were built with iRepertoire HTBI primers and CDR3-region Arm-PCR. TCRdb independently ran MiXCR on the multiplex PCR reads; one entry per CDR3 protein. The sample has 600,000 to 850,000 distinct CDR3 sequences, approximately 29% seen once. Time point defined: persistent/refractory GD, antithyroid drugs over 5 years with positive TRAb. The TCR library used RNA extracted from PBMCs. EDTA tubes collected approximately 10 milliliters of peripheral blood. Per germline, CDR1 GTSNPN and CDR2 SVGIG (reference sequence). This CDR3 has 13 residues. Trimming took 3 bases from V and 7 from J; bases not matched to a gene: 6.

This clonotype was sampled from a female donor with Graves disease. The starting material was peripheral blood mononuclear cells (PBMCs), obtained when the disease was refractory, from a patient treated with antithyroid drugs. The chain couples TRBV30 to TRBJ2-4, with TRBD2 matching over 7 bases. DNA of the CDR3: TGTGCCTGGAGGGGGGGGTCGGGGAACATTCAGTACTTC. It specifies CAWRGGSGNIQYF.